These 4 T cell receptor beta chains came from one sample sequenced in a study of blood T cell repertoires in COVID-19. Measured with immunoSEQ multiplex PCR; TCRdb has only the in-frame clones, and not every one. This sample has about 170,000 clones, with approximately 84% found just once. The sequencing sample was made of peripheral blood. The receptors come from an older man with active or convalescent COVID-19.

This clone appeared a few times. This sequence joins TRBV4-3 and TRBJ1-1; possibly TRBD1 for D (5 bases). V lost 4 bases and J lost 5, with 11 bases in between. CDR3 size: 13 residues. Germline CDR1 and CDR2: LGHNA and YSLEER. The CDR3 here is CASSPQEGTEAFF. The CDR3 DNA follows: TGCGCCAGCAGCCCTCAGGAGGGGACTGAAGCTTTCTTT.

The DNA of the CDR3 is TGTGCCAGTAGAACCCGGGACAGGGGGATCAGTCAGCCCCAGCATTTT. It encodes CASRTRDRGISQPQHF. The chain uses TRBV19 and TRBJ1-5; 11 bases are a match to TRBD1. Trimming took 6 bases from V and 6 from J; bases not matched to a gene: 10. Germline lookup yields CDR1 LNHDA and CDR2 SQIVND (reference sequence). The CDR3 sequence is 16 residues long.

The chain uses TRBV5-1 and TRBJ2-7; 8 nucleotides match TRBD1. Looked up from germline, CDR1 is SGHRS and CDR2 is YFSETQ. CDR3 length: 15 residues. V shed 5 bases and J 5 bases; nucleotides not matched to a gene: 12. The CDR3 loop is CASRTVQGDRDEQYF. As DNA, the CDR3 is TGCGCCAGCAGAACTGTACAGGGGGATAGGGACGAGCAGTACTTC. Looking up the rest from reference TRBV5-1 and TRBJ2-7 gives the full variable domain: KAGVTQTPRYLIKTRGQQVTLSCSPISGHRSVSWYQQTPGQGLQFLFEYFSETQRNKGNFPGRFSGRQFSNSRSEMNVSTLELGDSALYLCASRTVQGDRDEQYFGPGTRLTVT.

J is TRBJ2-5 and V is TRBV5-1; 8 bases fit TRBD1. Germline loops: CDR1 SGHRS, CDR2 YFSETQ. The CDR3 is 14 amino acids. Unmatched junction bases numbered 5, after V lost 4 bases and J lost 3 bases. The CDR3 sequence is CASSAGTGEETQYF. The CDR3, as DNA: TGCGCCAGCAGCGCCGGGACAGGAGAAGAGACCCAGTACTTC.